Reported below is one T cell receptor (beta chain). The data are from a study of blood T cell repertoires in COVID-19. Study background: There were acute and convalescent COVID-19 samples, and they came from the United States, Italy and Spain. T cells, B-cell-depleted T cells, or PBMCs supplied cDNA or gDNA.

Authors' analysis steps: Cell counts per sample came from amplifying reference gene primers. Only in-frame clones appear in the TCRdb table, and some are missing; sequencing was by immunoSEQ multiplex PCR. D and trimming come from the DNA, and the V and J calls and clone size come from that table. The data hold some 180,000 clones, with 90% observed a single time. J was trimmed by 6 bases and V by 5 bases; bases with no gene match: 5. CDR3 length equals 14 residues. CDR1 and CDR2 from the germline V gene are SGHTA and FQGNSA. The V call is TRBV7-2, the J call TRBJ2-1; 9 bases match TRBD2. The TCR comes from a man aged 45-60 years with acute or convalescent COVID-19. The source material was peripheral blood. CDR3 DNA sequence: TGTGCCAGCAGCCCCCCGCGGGAGGGCAATGAGCAGTTCTTC. Its protein product is CASSPPREGNEQFF.